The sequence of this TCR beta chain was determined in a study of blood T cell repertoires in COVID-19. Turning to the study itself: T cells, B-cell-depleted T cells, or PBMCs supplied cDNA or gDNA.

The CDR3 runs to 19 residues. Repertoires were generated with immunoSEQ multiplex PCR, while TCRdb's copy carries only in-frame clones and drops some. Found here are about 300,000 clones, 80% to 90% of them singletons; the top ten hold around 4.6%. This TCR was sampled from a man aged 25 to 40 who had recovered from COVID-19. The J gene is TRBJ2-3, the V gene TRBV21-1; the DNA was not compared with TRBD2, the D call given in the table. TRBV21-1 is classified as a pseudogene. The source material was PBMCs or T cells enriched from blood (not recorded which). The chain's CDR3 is CASSPRERGGREGPDTQYF. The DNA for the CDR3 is TGTGCCAGCAGCCCCCGGGAGCGGGGGGGCCGGGAGGGCCCAGATACGCAGTATTTT.